Included here is one T cell receptor beta chain sequence, with context. Its antigen is not identified. The CDR3 totals 15 residues. In germline, CDR1 is MGHDK, CDR2 SYGVNS. The V gene lost 2 bases and the J gene lost 4 bases, with 14 bases spanning the gap. The sorted Tregs were CD4+CD25+CD127-/low cells. TCRdb processed the 5' RACE reads anew with MiXCR; each CDR3 protein has one entry. This sample has approximately 50,000 distinct CDR3 sequences, with roughly 20% found just once. Study-level results: Tumor memory CD4+ T cell TCR gene usage was found to cluster with blood and lymph node memory CD4+ cells and with lymph node naive CD4+ cells. Whole repertoires were not studied in the larger cohort, only one V-J beta rearrangement.

The rearrangement joins TRBV25-1 to TRBJ2-5; D is tentatively TRBD1 or TRBD2 (5 bases each). Sequenced: tumor-infiltrating Tregs sorted from the breast tumor. This TCR came from a female donor with breast cancer. CDR3 sequence: CASSEPGPVGETQYF. The CDR3 DNA follows: TGTGCCAGCAGTGAACCGGGACCCGTGGGAGAGACCCAGTACTTC.